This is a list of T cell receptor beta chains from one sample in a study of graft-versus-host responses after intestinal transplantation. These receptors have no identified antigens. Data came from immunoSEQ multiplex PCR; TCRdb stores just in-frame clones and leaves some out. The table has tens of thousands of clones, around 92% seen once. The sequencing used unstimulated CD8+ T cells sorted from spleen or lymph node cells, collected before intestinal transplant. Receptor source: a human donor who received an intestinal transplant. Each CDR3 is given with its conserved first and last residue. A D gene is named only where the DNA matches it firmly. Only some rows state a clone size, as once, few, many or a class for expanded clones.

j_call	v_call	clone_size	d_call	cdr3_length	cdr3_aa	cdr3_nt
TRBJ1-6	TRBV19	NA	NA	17	CASSIRVLHPSNSPLHF	TGTGCCAGTAGTATACGGGTCCTCCACCCGTCGAATTCACCCCTCCACTTT
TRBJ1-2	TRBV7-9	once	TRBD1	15	CASSPGQGGTYGYTF	TGTGCCAGCAGCCCCGGACAGGGTGGTACCTATGGCTACACCTTC
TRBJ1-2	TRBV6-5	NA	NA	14	CASSSGAPSDGYTF	TGTGCCAGCAGTTCTGGGGCACCAAGTGATGGCTACACCTTC
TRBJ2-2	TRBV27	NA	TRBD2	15	CASSFLAGNTGELFF	TGTGCCAGCAGTTTCCTAGCGGGTAACACCGGGGAGCTGTTTTTT
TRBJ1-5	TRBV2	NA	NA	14	CASSVQAINQPQHF	TGTGCCAGCAGTGTACAGGCTATCAATCAGCCCCAGCATTTT
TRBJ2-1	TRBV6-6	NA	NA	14	CASGESGSYNEQFF	TGTGCCAGCGGGGAGTCGGGCTCCTACAATGAGCAGTTCTTC
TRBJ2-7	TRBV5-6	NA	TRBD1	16	CASSINTGELAYEQYF	TGTGCCAGCAGCATAAACACAGGGGAACTGGCCTACGAGCAGTACTTC
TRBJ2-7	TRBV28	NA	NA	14	CASSPGREAPRKYF	TGTGCCAGCAGCCCGGGCAGGGAGGCACCTAGGAAGTACTTC
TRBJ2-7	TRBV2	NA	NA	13	CASIAGSSYEQYF	TGTGCCAGCATAGCAGGGTCCTCCTACGAGCAGTACTTC
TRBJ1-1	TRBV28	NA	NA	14	CASSMSGFGTEAFF	TGTGCCAGCAGTATGTCGGGTTTTGGGACTGAAGCTTTCTTT